The clone carrying this TCR beta chain has just one count. The data were obtained in a study of sequential checkpoint blockade in melanoma. Profiling relied on immunoSEQ multiplex PCR, and the TCRdb table lists in-frame clones only, not all of them. The sample has about 21,000 clones; about four fifths are singletons. The CDR3 is 13 amino acids. The trim removed 0 bases at V and 8 bases at J, leaving 3 bases unmatched. Germline lookup yields CDR1 LGHNA and CDR2 YNFKEQ. The treatment was: randomized to nivolumab then ipilimumab (arm A) or the reverse (arm B). PBMC sorting kept live CD3+CD8+ cells without CD19 or CD56.

Here the sequenced sample was CD8+ T cells sorted from blood (inferred from file names), taken from a patient given nivolumab and ipilimumab in sequence. This clonotype originated in a human donor with melanoma. J is TRBJ1-2 and V is TRBV4-2; 7 bases are a match to TRBD1. The DNA of the CDR3 is TGTGCCAGCAGCCAAGAGAGACAGGGCGGCTACACCTTC. Protein: CASSQERQGGYTF.